This T cell receptor (beta chain) was identified during a study of blood T cell repertoires in COVID-19. Overall study context: Samples taken during acute and convalescent COVID-19 were collected in the United States, Italy and Spain.

The data were produced by immunoSEQ multiplex PCR, yet TCRdb's version contains in-frame clones alone and is incomplete. The table has over 140,000 clones, over 60% seen once; the top ten hold roughly 4.7%. This CDR3 has 16 amino acids. Looked up from germline, CDR1 is MNHEY and CDR2 is SVGAGI. V lost 4 bases, J lost 6 bases, and 11 bases stayed unmatched. This clonotype was obtained from a woman aged 80 or over with active or convalescent COVID-19. The sequenced sample was peripheral blood. The V gene is TRBV6-5, the J gene TRBJ1-5; 8 nucleotides line up with TRBD1. The CDR3 region is CASSSLDRGGFQPQHF. DNA of the CDR3: TGTGCCAGCAGTTCCCTAGACAGGGGCGGTTTTCAGCCCCAGCATTTT.